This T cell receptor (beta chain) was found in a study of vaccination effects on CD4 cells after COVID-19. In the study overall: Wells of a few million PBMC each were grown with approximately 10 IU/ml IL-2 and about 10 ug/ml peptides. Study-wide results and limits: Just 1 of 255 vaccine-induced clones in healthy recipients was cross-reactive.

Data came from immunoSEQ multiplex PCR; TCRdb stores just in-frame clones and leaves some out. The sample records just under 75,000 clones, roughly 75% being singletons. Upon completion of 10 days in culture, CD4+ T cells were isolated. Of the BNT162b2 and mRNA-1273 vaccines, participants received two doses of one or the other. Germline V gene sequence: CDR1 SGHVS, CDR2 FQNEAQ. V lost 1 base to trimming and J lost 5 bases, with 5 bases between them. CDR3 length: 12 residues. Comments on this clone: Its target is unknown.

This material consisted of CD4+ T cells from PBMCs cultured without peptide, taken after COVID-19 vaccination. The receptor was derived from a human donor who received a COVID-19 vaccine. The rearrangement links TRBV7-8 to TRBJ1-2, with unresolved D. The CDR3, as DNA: TGTGCCAGCAGCTTAGGACTGTATGGCTACACCTTC. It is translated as CASSLGLYGYTF.